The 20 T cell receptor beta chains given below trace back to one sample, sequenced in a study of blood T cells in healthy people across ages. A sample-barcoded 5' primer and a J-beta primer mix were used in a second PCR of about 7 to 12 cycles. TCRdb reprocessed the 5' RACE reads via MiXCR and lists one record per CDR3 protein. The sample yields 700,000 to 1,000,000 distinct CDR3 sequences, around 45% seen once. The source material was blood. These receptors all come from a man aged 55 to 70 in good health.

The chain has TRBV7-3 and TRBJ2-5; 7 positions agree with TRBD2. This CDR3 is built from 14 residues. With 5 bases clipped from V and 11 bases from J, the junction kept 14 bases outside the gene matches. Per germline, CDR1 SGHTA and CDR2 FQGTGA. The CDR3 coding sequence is TGTGCCAGCAGCCGACTAGCTATCTTCGGTGAGCAGTACTTC. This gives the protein CASSRLAIFGEQYF.

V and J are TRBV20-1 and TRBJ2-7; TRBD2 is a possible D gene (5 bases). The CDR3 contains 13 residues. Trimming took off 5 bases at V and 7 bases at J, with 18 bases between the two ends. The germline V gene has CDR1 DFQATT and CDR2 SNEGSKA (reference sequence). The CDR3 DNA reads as TGCAGTGCTTGGAGGAAGAACGGCGATGAGCAGTACTTC. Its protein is CSAWRKNGDEQYF.

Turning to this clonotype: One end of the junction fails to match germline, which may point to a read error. This CDR3 reads CSARSGQGAVYSNRPQHF. The DNA for the CDR3 is TGCAGTGCTAGGTCGGGACAGGGGGCCGTATATAGCAATCGGCCCCAGCATTTT. The chain uses TRBV20-1 and TRBJ1-5; the match to TRBD1 covers 12 bases. From germline, CDR1 is DFQATT and CDR2 SNEGSKA (reference sequence). This CDR3 region has 18 residues.

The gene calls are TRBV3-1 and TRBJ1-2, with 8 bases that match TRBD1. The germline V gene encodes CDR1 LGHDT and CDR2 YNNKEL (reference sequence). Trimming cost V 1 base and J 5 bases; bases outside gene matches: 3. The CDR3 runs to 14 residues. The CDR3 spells CASSQAGGWYGYTF. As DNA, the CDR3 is TGTGCCAGCAGCCAAGCAGGGGGCTGGTATGGCTACACCTTC.

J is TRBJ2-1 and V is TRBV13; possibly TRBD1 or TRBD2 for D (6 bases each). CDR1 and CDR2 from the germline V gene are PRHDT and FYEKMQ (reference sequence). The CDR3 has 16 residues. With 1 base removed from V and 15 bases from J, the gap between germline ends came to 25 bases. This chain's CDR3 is CASSLDRTNGGPRLFF. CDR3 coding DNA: TGTGCCAGCAGCTTAGACCGGACTAACGGGGGCCCCCGACTGTTCTTC.

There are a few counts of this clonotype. The CDR3 is CASRPGTGTGNQPQHF. Written as DNA, the CDR3 is TGTGCCAGCAGACCTGGGACAGGGACGGGCAATCAGCCCCAGCATTTT. The chain combines TRBV2 with TRBJ1-5, with 9 bases fitting TRBD1. The CDR3 consists of 16 residues. Unmatched junction bases numbered 8, after V lost 6 bases and J lost 2 bases. Germline V gives CDR1 SNHLY, CDR2 FYNNEI.

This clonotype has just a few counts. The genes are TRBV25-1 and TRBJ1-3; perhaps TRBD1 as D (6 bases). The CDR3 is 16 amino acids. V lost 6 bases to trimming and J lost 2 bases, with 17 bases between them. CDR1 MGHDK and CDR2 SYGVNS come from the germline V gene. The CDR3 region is CASSYPTGDTGNTIYF. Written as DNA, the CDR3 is TGTGCCAGCAGCTATCCTACGGGGGACACTGGAAACACCATATATTTT.

In DNA form, the CDR3 reads TGTGCTAGTGGTCCTGGGGGCAGTTACACAGATACGCAGTATTTT. This encodes CASGPGGSYTDTQYF. This chain uses TRBV12-5 with TRBJ2-3, with TRBD1 as a possible D gene (6 bases). The germline V and J ends were trimmed by 5 bases and 2 bases, with 14 bases remaining between them. The CDR3 runs 15 residues. Germline V gives CDR1 LGHNT, CDR2 FRNRAP.

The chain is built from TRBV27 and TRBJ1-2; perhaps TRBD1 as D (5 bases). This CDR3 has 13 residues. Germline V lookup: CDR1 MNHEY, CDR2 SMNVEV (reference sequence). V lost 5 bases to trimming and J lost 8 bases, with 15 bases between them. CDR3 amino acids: CASSQTGFYGYTF. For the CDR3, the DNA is TGTGCCAGCAGTCAAACAGGCTTTTACGGCTACACCTTC.

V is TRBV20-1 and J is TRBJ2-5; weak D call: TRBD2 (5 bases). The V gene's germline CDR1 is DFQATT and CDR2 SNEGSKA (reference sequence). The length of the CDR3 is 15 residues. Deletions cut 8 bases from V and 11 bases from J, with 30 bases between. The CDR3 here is CSRVDSRGGYNEQYF. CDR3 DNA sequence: TGCAGTCGTGTAGATAGCCGAGGAGGTTACAATGAGCAGTACTTC.

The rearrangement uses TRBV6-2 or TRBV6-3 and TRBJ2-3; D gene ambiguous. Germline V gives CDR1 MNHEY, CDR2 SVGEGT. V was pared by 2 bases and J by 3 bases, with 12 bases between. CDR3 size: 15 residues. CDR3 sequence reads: CASSYVGLPTDTQYF. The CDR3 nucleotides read TGTGCCAGCAGTTACGTCGGGCTTCCAACAGATACGCAGTATTTT.

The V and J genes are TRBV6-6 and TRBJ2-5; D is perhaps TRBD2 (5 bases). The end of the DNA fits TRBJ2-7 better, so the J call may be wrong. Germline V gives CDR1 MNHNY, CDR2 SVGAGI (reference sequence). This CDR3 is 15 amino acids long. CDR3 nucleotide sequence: TGTGCCAGCAGTTCCCTGGACGGAGGATGGGACGAGCAGTACTTC. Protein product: CASSSLDGGWDEQYF.

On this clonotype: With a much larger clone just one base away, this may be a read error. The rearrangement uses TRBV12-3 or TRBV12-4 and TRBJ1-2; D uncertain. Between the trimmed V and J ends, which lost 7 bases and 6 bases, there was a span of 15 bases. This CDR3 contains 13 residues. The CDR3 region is CASTPPVGNGYTF. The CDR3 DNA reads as TGTGCCAGCACCCCACCGGTAGGGAATGGCTACACCTTC.

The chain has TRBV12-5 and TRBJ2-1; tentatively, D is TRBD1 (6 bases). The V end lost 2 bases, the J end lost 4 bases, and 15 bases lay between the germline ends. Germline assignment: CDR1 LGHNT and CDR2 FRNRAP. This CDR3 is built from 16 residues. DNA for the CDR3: TGTGCTAGTGGTTTGTCGGGCTCCAGGGGTTACAATGAGCAGTTCTTC. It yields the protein CASGLSGSRGYNEQFF.

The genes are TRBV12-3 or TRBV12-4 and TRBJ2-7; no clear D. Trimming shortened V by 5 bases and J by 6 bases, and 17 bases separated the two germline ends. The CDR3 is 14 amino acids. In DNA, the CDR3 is TGTGCCAGCAGTCCAGTCTACCCCTTGGGCGAGCAGTACTTC. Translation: CASSPVYPLGEQYF.

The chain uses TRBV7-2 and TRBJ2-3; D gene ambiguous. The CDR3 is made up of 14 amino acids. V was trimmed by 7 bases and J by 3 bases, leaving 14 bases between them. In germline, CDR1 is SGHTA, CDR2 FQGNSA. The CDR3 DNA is TGTGCCAGCAACCGGCCGGGTCAAACAGATACGCAGTATTTT. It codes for CASNRPGQTDTQYF.

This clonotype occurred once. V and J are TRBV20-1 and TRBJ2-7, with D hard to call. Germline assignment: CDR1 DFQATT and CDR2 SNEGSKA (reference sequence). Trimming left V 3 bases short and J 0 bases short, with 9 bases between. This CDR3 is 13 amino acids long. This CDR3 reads CSARSQDSYEQYF. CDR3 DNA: TGCAGTGCTAGGTCGCAGGACTCCTACGAGCAGTACTTC.

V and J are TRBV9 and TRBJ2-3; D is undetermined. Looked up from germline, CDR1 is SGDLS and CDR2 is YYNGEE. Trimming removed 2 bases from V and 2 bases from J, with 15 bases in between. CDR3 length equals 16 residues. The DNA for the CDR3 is TGTGCCAGCAGCGTGGGTGACAATAGGCCCACAGATACGCAGTATTTT. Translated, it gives CASSVGDNRPTDTQYF.

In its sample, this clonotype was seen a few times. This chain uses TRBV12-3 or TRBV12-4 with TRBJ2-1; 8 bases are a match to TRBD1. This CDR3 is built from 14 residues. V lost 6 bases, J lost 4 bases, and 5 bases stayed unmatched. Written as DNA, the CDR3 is TGTGCCAGCAGACCCAGGGGGCCTTACAATGAGCAGTTCTTC. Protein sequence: CASRPRGPYNEQFF.

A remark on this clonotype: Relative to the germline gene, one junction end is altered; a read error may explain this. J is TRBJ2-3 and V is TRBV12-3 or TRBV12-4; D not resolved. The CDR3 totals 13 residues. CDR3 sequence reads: CAGSHLPGDTQYF. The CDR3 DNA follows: TGTGCCGGCAGTCATCTGCCCGGGGATACGCAGTATTTT.